This is a list of T cell receptor beta chains from one sample in a study of PD-1 blockade in mismatch repair-deficient tumors. The data were produced by immunoSEQ multiplex PCR, yet TCRdb's version contains in-frame clones alone and is incomplete. The table includes approximately 79,000 clones, 80% to 90% detected once. The material was peripheral blood, obtained 44 weeks after starting pembrolizumab. The receptors here all came from an adult with mismatch repair-deficient cancer. The CDR3 runs from the conserved cysteine through the conserved F or W. The D gene is left open where the match is weak. The listing skips clone size in some rows; elsewhere it reads once, few, many or a size class.

.,TRBD1,TRBJ1-2,TRBV6-6,TGTGCCAGCAGTTACTCTGGACAGGGGAACTATGGCTACACCTTC,CASSYSGQGNYGYTF
.,TRBD2,TRBJ2-1,TRBV7-9,TGTGCCAGCAGCTCTAGCGGGGCCTCCTACAATGAGCAGTTCTTC,CASSSSGASYNEQFF
.,TRBD1,TRBJ2-2,TRBV11-3,TGTGCCAGCAGCCGGACAGGGGTTCTGGCCGGGGAGCTGTTTTTT,CASSRTGVLAGELFF
.,.,TRBJ2-6,TRBV4-2,TGTGCCAGCAGCCAAACCCCTTCGGTTCTTGGGGCCAACGTCCTGACTTTC,CASSQTPSVLGANVLTF
.,.,TRBJ2-5,TRBV7-2,TGTGCCAGCAGGTTAGGCGAGACCCAGTACTTC,CASRLGETQYF
.,.,TRBJ1-2,TRBV7-2,TGTGCCAGCAGCTTAGCCCCCAACTATGGCTACACCTTC,CASSLAPNYGYTF
few,.,TRBJ2-7,TRBV10-3,TGTGCCATCAGTGAAGAGGGGGAGTACTACGAGCAGTACTTC,CAISEEGEYYEQYF
.,.,TRBJ1-4,TRBV29-1,TGCCCCGGCCGAGCAACTAATGAAAAACTGTTTTTT,CPGRATNEKLFF
.,TRBD2,TRBJ2-7,TRBV18,TGTGCCAGCTCACCACCAACTAGCGGGCGGGGCGAGCAGTACTTC,CASSPPTSGRGEQYF
.,.,TRBJ2-3,TRBV4-3,TGCGCCAGCAGCCAAGATTTGGACGTGAGCACAGATACGCAGTATTTT,CASSQDLDVSTDTQYF
.,TRBD2,TRBJ2-1,TRBV11-3,TGTGCCAGCAGCTTAGGTTTGTCGACTAGCGTAGACAATGAGCAGTTCTTC,CASSLGLSTSVDNEQFF
.,.,TRBJ2-3,TRBV27,TGTGCCAGCAGTTCCGGAGTTACGCAGTATTTT,CASSSGVTQYF
.,TRBD2,TRBJ2-7,TRBV18,TGTGCCAGCTCACCCGGACTAGCGGGAGCCCCCGAGCAGTACTTC,CASSPGLAGAPEQYF
.,.,TRBJ1-2,TRBV19,TGTGCCAGTAGCTTTGGGTGGTCCGAAGGGACCTATGGCTACACCTTC,CASSFGWSEGTYGYTF
few,TRBD1,TRBJ1-1,TRBV11-2,TGTGCCAGCAACGACAGGGGCATGAACACTGAAGCTTTCTTT,CASNDRGMNTEAFF
.,TRBD2,TRBJ2-1,TRBV4-1,TGCGCCAGCAGCCAATTAGCGGGTAGCTCCTACAATGAGCAGTTCTTC,CASSQLAGSSYNEQFF
.,TRBD2,TRBJ2-3,TRBV18,TGTGCCAGCTCAGAGACTAGCGGGATTAGCACAGATACGCAGTATTTT,CASSETSGISTDTQYF
.,.,TRBJ2-5,TRBV18,TGTGCCAGCTCACCGGGCAGCCAAGAGACCCAGTACTTC,CASSPGSQETQYF
few,TRBD1,TRBJ1-2,TRBV10-2,TGCGCCAGCAGTAATGCTCCGGGACAGGGAGGCTACACCTTC,CASSNAPGQGGYTF
medium-sized,TRBD1,TRBJ1-1,TRBV6-1,TGTGCCAGCAGTTTTTGGGACAGGCCCAACACTGAAGCTTTCTTT,CASSFWDRPNTEAFF
.,TRBD2,TRBJ2-1,TRBV27,TGTGCCAGCAGTCAGACTAGCGGGCCTTTCCGTGGCAATGAGCAGTTCTTC,CASSQTSGPFRGNEQFF
.,.,TRBJ1-5,TRBV7-3,TGTGCCAGCAGCATTGACGTGTATAGCAATCAGCCCCAGCATTTT,CASSIDVYSNQPQHF
.,.,TRBJ2-1,TRBV7-8,TGTGCCAGCAGCTTAATCGTTGTTAGCGCCAACAATGAGCAGTTCTTC,CASSLIVVSANNEQFF
.,TRBD2,TRBJ2-5,TRBV19,TGTGCCAGTAGTACCATAGCGGGAATCCAAGAGACCCAGTACTTC,CASSTIAGIQETQYF
.,TRBD1,TRBJ1-5,TRBV5-8,TGTGCCAGCAGCTTATCCCGGGACAGCTATAGCAATCAGCCCCAGCATTTT,CASSLSRDSYSNQPQHF
.,TRBD2,TRBJ2-1,TRBV18,TGTGCCAGCTCCCCCCCAGCGGGAGGCCATAATAATGAGCAGTTCTTC,CASSPPAGGHNNEQFF
.,TRBD1,TRBJ1-4,TRBV5-1,TGCGCCAGCAGCACCGGGACAGGGCGGAAACTGTTTTTT,CASSTGTGRKLFF
.,TRBD2,TRBJ2-7,TRBV10-1,TGCGCCAGCAGCAAATTTTTTTATACCGGGACTATCCTTTACGAGCAGTACTTC,CASSKFFYTGTILYEQYF
.,TRBD1,TRBJ2-5,TRBV7-9,TGTGCCAGCAGCTTGGGACAGACTGAGGAGACCCAGTACTTC,CASSLGQTEETQYF
.,.,TRBJ2-5,TRBV14,TGTGCCAGCAGCCAGACACGGGATATCGCCCGCCACTTC,CASSQTRDIARHF
.,.,TRBJ1-2,TRBV6-5,TGTGCCAGCAGGGATTCCCCCTATGGCTACACCTTC,CASRDSPYGYTF
once,.,TRBJ2-3,TRBV7-9,TGTGCCAGCAGCTTATGGGGGAGCACAGATACGCAGTATTTT,CASSLWGSTDTQYF
.,.,TRBJ2-3,TRBV4-2,TGTGCCAGCAGCCAAGATGGCTTGGCGAATACGCAGTATTTT,CASSQDGLANTQYF
.,.,TRBJ2-7,TRBV7-2,TGTGCCAGCAGCCTCACCCCCGGACTATCCTACGAGCAGTACTTC,CASSLTPGLSYEQYF
.,.,TRBJ1-1,TRBV5-8,TGTGCCAGCAGGCTACAACCGAACACTGAAGCTTTCTTT,CASRLQPNTEAFF
.,TRBD2,TRBJ2-3,TRBV7-8,TGTGCCAGCAGCTTAATCACTAGCGGGAGTACTAGGGATACGCAGTATTTT,CASSLITSGSTRDTQYF
.,TRBD1,TRBJ2-7,TRBV5-1,TGCGCCAGCAGCAAGCCCACAGGGGAAAGCTACGAGCAGTACTTC,CASSKPTGESYEQYF
.,TRBD1,TRBJ1-2,TRBV28,TGTGCCAGAGCCGACAGGGCCGGTGGCTACACCTTC,CARADRAGGYTF
.,.,TRBJ2-7,TRBV7-9,TGTGCCAGCAGCCAGTTGACGGGGGGCCAGGGGTACTCCTACGAGCAGTACTTC,CASSQLTGGQGYSYEQYF
.,.,TRBJ2-5,TRBV7-6,TGTGCCAGCAGCACACGTCAGGAGACCCAGTACTTC,CASSTRQETQYF
few,.,TRBJ1-2,TRBV7-2,TGTGCCAGCAGCCTCACATCTGCGGAAGGCTACACCTTC,CASSLTSAEGYTF
few,TRBD1,TRBJ2-2,TRBV25-1,TGTGCCAGCAGTGCTCGACAGGGGAACACCGGGGAGCTGTTTTTT,CASSARQGNTGELFF
.,.,TRBJ1-5,TRBV7-9,TGTGCCAGCAGCTTAGCCGGACGGAGTAATCAGCCCCAGCATTTT,CASSLAGRSNQPQHF
.,.,TRBJ1-2,TRBV5-1,TGCGCCAGCAGCTTGTACGGCCGGGGGCGCGAGAACTATGGCTACACCTTC,CASSLYGRGRENYGYTF
few,.,TRBJ1-2,TRBV25-1,TGTGCCAGCAAAGGGAGTGGCTACACCTTC,CASKGSGYTF
.,TRBD1,TRBJ1-1,TRBV4-1,TGCGCCAGCAGCCAAGCACAGGGGGTGGATTATACTGAAGCTTTCTTT,CASSQAQGVDYTEAFF
.,.,TRBJ1-1,TRBV13,TGTGCCAGCAGCCCGACCCCGGGCAACGAGGCTTTCTTT,CASSPTPGNEAFF
once,TRBD1,TRBJ1-6,TRBV7-9,TGTGCCAGCAGCTTAGGGACAGGGGGAAAGAATTCACCCCTCCACTTT,CASSLGTGGKNSPLHF
.,.,TRBJ2-1,TRBV10-3,TGTGCCATCAGTGAGTCGGGACAATCGTACAATGAGCAGTTCTTC,CAISESGQSYNEQFF
.,.,TRBJ2-1,TRBV30,TGTGCCTGGAGTGCCCCTGTCAAGGGGAATGAGCAGTTCTTC,CAWSAPVKGNEQFF
once,.,TRBJ2-3,TRBV6-6,TGTGCCAGCAGTAACACAGATACGCAGTATTTT,CASSNTDTQYF
.,TRBD1,TRBJ1-1,TRBV7-9,TGTGCCAGCAGCCGAGGGGGCAGCTCTGAAGCTTTCTTT,CASSRGGSSEAFF
once,TRBD2,TRBJ2-5,TRBV5-1,TGCGCCAGCAGCTGGGGACTAGCGGGAGGAGAAGAGACCCAGTACTTC,CASSWGLAGGEETQYF
.,TRBD2,TRBJ2-5,TRBV9,TGTGCCAGCAGCGTAGGGGCAGCGGGGCTCCAAGAGACCCAGTACTTC,CASSVGAAGLQETQYF
.,.,TRBJ2-5,TRBV5-1,TGCGCCAGCAGCCCGAGGGAGGATGCGAAGACCCAGTACTTC,CASSPREDAKTQYF